The T cell receptor (beta chain) under discussion was sequenced for a study of shared clonotypes between healthy human individuals. In the authors' workflow: Filtering differed, since immunoSEQ gave only junction sequences and no quality scores. Clones were read by immunoSEQ multiplex PCR, and TCRdb kept only the in-frame ones, dropping some. That table furnishes V, J and clone size, whereas the DNA furnished D and trimming. The data hold about 2.4 million clones, with over 85% observed a single time. The V gene's germline CDR1 is SGHRS and CDR2 YFSETQ. The CDR3 loop spans 17 amino acids. V was trimmed by 2 bases and J by 7 bases, leaving 21 bases between them. The donors, all of them Caucasian adults, lived in Nashville, Tennessee.

The chain employs TRBV5-1 and TRBJ2-2, with D maybe TRBD2 (6 bases). This sequence was found in a man aged 18 to 29 in good health. Some clones in this sample may be carry-over from other donors' samples. Sequenced: naive CD4+ T cells from PBMCs. Subset of the sample: CD45RA+ positively selected. This CDR3 is CASSLLAGAPQGGELFF. DNA of the CDR3: TGCGCCAGCAGCTTACTAGCTGGCGCTCCACAAGGCGGGGAGCTGTTTTTT.